This is a list of T cell receptor beta chains from one sample in a study of blood T cell repertoires in COVID-19. The protocol was immunoSEQ multiplex PCR, while the TCRdb copy is restricted to in-frame clones and leaves out a portion. The sample lists roughly 260,000 clones; around 87% were seen once. The sample consisted of peripheral blood. The source of these receptors is a woman aged 45-65 years with acute or convalescent COVID-19. CDR3s include the opening cysteine and the closing phenylalanine or tryptophan. The order of the fields is J gene, D gene, clone size, V gene, CDR3 length, CDR3 protein, CDR3 DNA. D genes are given only for firm matches. Clone size is shown for a subset of rows, as once, few, many or a class of expanded clone.

>TRBJ2-1|-|-|TRBV6-5|12
CAIRSEPNEQFF
TGTGCCATACGGAGCGAACCTAATGAGCAGTTCTTC
>TRBJ1-3|-|-|TRBV24-1|15
CATSDPTTSGNTIYF
TGTGCCACCAGTGATCCCACAACCTCTGGAAACACCATATATTTT
>TRBJ1-1|-|-|TRBV7-9|14
CASSFQPEGTEAFF
TGTGCCAGCAGCTTCCAACCCGAGGGAACTGAAGCTTTCTTT
>TRBJ2-2|TRBD2|-|TRBV4-1|14
CASSQTGTIRELFF
TGCGCCAGCAGCCAAACCGGGACTATCCGGGAGCTGTTTTTT
>TRBJ2-1|-|-|TRBV5-8|16
CASSLAIHSSYNEQFF
TGTGCCAGCAGCTTGGCGATTCATAGCTCCTACAATGAGCAGTTCTTC
>TRBJ2-1|-|-|TRBV7-3|17
CASSLGVGLGFGSEQFF
TGTGCCAGCAGCTTGGGTGTAGGGCTAGGCTTTGGGAGTGAGCAGTTCTTC
>TRBJ2-5|-|-|TRBV6-4|13
CASSPGVRETQYF
TGTGCCAGCAGTCCAGGGGTACGAGAGACCCAGTACTTC
>TRBJ1-3|-|-|TRBV10-3|14
CAVGGFGSGNTIYF
TGTGCCGTCGGGGGTTTCGGCTCTGGAAACACCATATATTTT
>TRBJ1-5|TRBD1|-|TRBV30|14
CAWRPRTGYQPQHF
TGTGCCTGGAGACCGCGGACAGGGTATCAGCCCCAGCATTTT
>TRBJ2-1|-|-|TRBV10-3|13
CAISESEKIEQFF
TGTGCCATCAGTGAGTCTGAGAAAATTGAGCAGTTCTTC
>TRBJ2-6|TRBD1|-|TRBV18|17
CASSQDRGRSGANVLTF
TGTGCCAGCTCACAGGACAGGGGGCGGTCTGGGGCCAACGTCCTGACTTTC
>TRBJ2-1|-|-|TRBV15|13
CATSRDPDFEQFF
TGTGCCACCAGCAGAGATCCGGACTTCGAGCAGTTCTTC
>TRBJ1-2|-|-|TRBV18|15
CASSPRQVEDYGYTF
TGTGCCAGCTCACCGAGACAGGTAGAGGACTATGGCTACACCTTC
>TRBJ2-7|-|-|TRBV28|14
CASRSTGSVYEQYF
TGTGCCAGCCGATCTACAGGGAGCGTCTACGAGCAGTACTTC
>TRBJ1-1|TRBD1|-|TRBV2|15
CASRVYGTVNTEAFF
TGTGCCAGCAGGGTTTACGGGACAGTGAACACTGAAGCTTTCTTT
>TRBJ1-6|-|-|TRBV25-1|13
CASSNQGYSPLHF
TGTGCCAGCAGTAACCAGGGTTATTCACCCCTCCACTTT
>TRBJ2-7|-|-|TRBV30|15
CAWNPGLGGSYEQYF
TGTGCCTGGAACCCAGGACTAGGGGGGTCCTACGAGCAGTACTTC
>TRBJ2-7|TRBD1|once|TRBV5-5|15
CASSWGQGFSYEQYF
TGTGCCAGCAGCTGGGGACAGGGTTTCTCCTACGAGCAGTACTTC
>TRBJ1-5|-|-|TRBV5-5|15
CASSLRQGSNQPQHF
TGTGCCAGCAGCTTACGCCAGGGCAGCAATCAGCCCCAGCATTTT
>TRBJ2-3|-|-|TRBV21-1|15
CASSKGLAATDTQYF
TGTGCCAGCAGCAAGGGACTAGCGGCTACAGATACGCAGTATTTT
>TRBJ2-1|TRBD2|-|TRBV5-5|16
CASSPRLAETFNEQFF
TGTGCCAGCAGCCCCCGACTAGCGGAGACCTTCAATGAGCAGTTCTTC
>TRBJ2-5|-|-|TRBV28|13
CASSLEGGAGQYF
TGTGCCAGCAGTTTGGAAGGGGGTGCCGGCCAGTACTTC